One sample yielded the 16 T cell receptor beta chains listed below, sequenced in a study of graft-versus-host responses after intestinal transplantation. These TCRs are of unknown antigen specificity. Clones were sequenced by immunoSEQ multiplex PCR, and TCRdb holds only the in-frame ones, with some missing. Altogether around 96,000 clones are present, 80% to 95% being singletons, with the ten largest covering more than 0.15%. This specimen consisted of unstimulated CD4+ T cells sorted from spleen or lymph node cells, obtained before intestinal transplant. The receptors here all came from a human donor who received an intestinal transplant.

This chain uses TRBV6-5 with TRBJ2-7; tentatively, D is TRBD2 (7 bases). V lost 3 bases, J lost 6 bases, and 12 bases lay in between. The CDR3 loop spans 13 amino acids. CDR1 and CDR2 (germline): MNHEY, SVGAGI. The CDR3 is CASSYRGAGEQYF. The CDR3 DNA reads TGTGCCAGCAGTTATCGGGGGGCCGGCGAGCAGTACTTC.

The chain joins TRBV2 to TRBJ2-6; TRBD1 matches at 8 bases. Unmatched junction bases numbered 2, after V lost 6 bases and J lost 1 base. The CDR3 totals 15 residues. Germline values: CDR1 SNHLY, CDR2 FYNNEI. The CDR3 is CASSGQGSGANVLTF. DNA for the CDR3: TGTGCCAGCAGCGGACAGGGTTCTGGGGCCAACGTCCTGACTTTC.

The rearrangement uses TRBV5-4 and TRBJ2-5; D remains ambiguous. V lost 4 bases and J lost 11, with 18 bases in between. Germline assignment: CDR1 SGHNT and CDR2 YYREEE (reference sequence). The CDR3 length is 13 residues. The CDR3 coding sequence is TGTGCCAGCAGCGTGGACCCATTCCTGGAGCAGTACTTC. Encoded protein: CASSVDPFLEQYF.

This sequence joins TRBV2 and TRBJ1-3; possible D gene TRBD1, 6 bases. CDR3 length: 15 residues. Per germline, CDR1 SNHLY and CDR2 FYNNEI. V gave up 3 bases and J gave up 1 base, with 10 bases separating them. In DNA, the CDR3 is TGTGCCAGCAGTGAGGGGGCCCGGTCTGGAAACACCATATATTTT. Amino acid sequence: CASSEGARSGNTIYF.

Comment on this clone: The identical CDR3 is also encoded by other nucleotide sequences in the sample. The rearrangement uses TRBV5-1 and TRBJ2-1, with 13 bases matching TRBD2. In germline, CDR1 is SGHRS, CDR2 YFSETQ. CDR3 size: 15 residues. Trimming removed 4 bases from V and 4 bases from J; junction bases left unmatched: 2. CDR3 in DNA: TGCGCCAGCAGCCTGACTAGCGGGGGGTACAATGAGCAGTTCTTC. It is translated as CASSLTSGGYNEQFF.

The V and J genes are TRBV5-1 and TRBJ2-4; tentatively, D is TRBD2 (6 bases). Germline V gene lookup returns CDR1 SGHRS and CDR2 YFSETQ. This CDR3 has 13 amino acids. V was shortened by 4 bases and J by 5 bases, with 10 bases between the two germline ends. This CDR3 is CASSGRDQNIQYF. Written as DNA, the CDR3 is TGCGCCAGCAGCGGGCGGGATCAAAACATTCAGTACTTC.

The CDR3 is CASNSRDTEQYF. The CDR3 DNA is TGTGCCAGTAATAGCCGGGACACCGAGCAGTACTTC. This rearrangement joins TRBV19 to TRBJ2-7; tentative D call: TRBD1 (6 bases). V lost 7 bases, J lost 6 bases, and 13 bases lay in between. The CDR3 runs to 12 residues. Per the germline V gene, CDR1 is LNHDA and CDR2 is SQIVND (reference sequence).

This chain links TRBV7-8 with TRBJ2-1; the match to TRBD2 covers 10 bases. CDR1 SGHVS and CDR2 FQNEAQ come from the germline V gene. The ends lost 2 bases at V and 10 bases at J; junction bases unmatched: 11. The CDR3 has 16 residues. DNA of the CDR3: TGTGCCAGCAGCTTATCCGAGTCTAGCGGGAGATACGAGCAGTTCTTC. Translating gives CASSLSESSGRYEQFF. Supplemented by reference TRBV7-8 and TRBJ2-1, the full variable domain reads GAGVSQSPRYKVAKRGQDVALRCDPISGHVSLFWYQQALGQGPEFLTYFQNEAQLDKSGLPSDRFFAERPEGSVSTLKIQRTQQEDSAVYLCASSLSESSGRYEQFFGPGTRLTVL.

J is TRBJ2-7 and V is TRBV5-4, with 10 bases lining up with TRBD2. J gave up 2 bases and V 0 bases, and 2 bases lay outside the gene matches. The CDR3 length is 15 residues. CDR1 SGHNT and CDR2 YYREEE come from the germline V gene (reference sequence). CDR3 sequence (DNA): TGTGCCAGCAGCTTGGGGACTAGCGGCCCCTACGAGCAGTACTTC. Its translation: CASSLGTSGPYEQYF.

V gene TRBV5-1 combines with J gene TRBJ1-1, with D uncertain. The CDR3 loop spans 14 amino acids. CDR1 SGHRS and CDR2 YFSETQ come from the germline V gene. V lost 0 bases to trimming and J lost 1 base, with 7 bases between them. The CDR3 nucleotides are TGCGCCAGCAGCTTGGTAACGGGGAACACTGAAGCTTTCTTT. Translated, it gives CASSLVTGNTEAFF.

This chain joins TRBV4-2 and TRBJ2-5; 8 nucleotides align to TRBD1. V shed 5 bases, J shed 2 bases, and the junction held 7 bases outside the gene matches. This CDR3 contains 15 residues. CDR1 is LGHNA, CDR2 YNFKEQ, per germline. The CDR3 reads CASSAGDRQQETQYF. The CDR3 coding sequence is TGTGCCAGCAGCGCAGGGGACAGGCAACAAGAGACCCAGTACTTC.

This clone was seen a single time. The CDR3 region has the DNA TGTGCCAGCAGTGAAGTTGACGGGTCCTACGAGCAGTACTTC. Translated, it gives CASSEVDGSYEQYF. This chain links TRBV6-1 with TRBJ2-7; D not resolved. The germline V gene encodes CDR1 MNHNS and CDR2 SASEGT. CDR3 length: 14 residues. The V gene lost 1 base and the J gene lost 1 base, with 8 bases spanning the gap.

This chain uses TRBV7-2 with TRBJ2-7, with D uncertain. Germline V CDR1 and CDR2: SGHTA, FQGNSA. The ends were cut back, 0 bases at V and 3 bases at J, with 15 bases in the middle. The CDR3 has 16 residues. In DNA form, the CDR3 reads TGTGCCAGCAGCTTAGCCCAAGTTGCGGTGAACTACGAGCAGTACTTC. This codes for CASSLAQVAVNYEQYF.

V usage is TRBV25-1 and J usage is TRBJ1-1; TRBD1 aligns across 12 bases. Trimming removed 4 bases from V and 3 bases from J; junction bases left unmatched: 9. The CDR3 length is 17 residues. Germline V gene sequence: CDR1 MGHDK, CDR2 SYGVNS. The CDR3 region is CASSGGTGGFWDTEAFF. The CDR3 nucleotides are TGTGCCAGCAGTGGAGGGACAGGGGGCTTCTGGGACACTGAAGCTTTCTTT.

This clone was observed a handful of times. The chain links TRBV2 to TRBJ1-2, with 11 bases aligning to TRBD1. Germline V gives CDR1 SNHLY, CDR2 FYNNEI. Losses at the gene ends were 7 bases for V and 4 bases for J; bases not matched to a gene: 8. CDR3 size: 15 residues. The DNA for the CDR3 is TGTGCCAGCATTCCGGACAGGGGGCGCCGCTATGGCTACACCTTC. Translating gives CASIPDRGRRYGYTF.

The rearrangement links TRBV18 to TRBJ2-2; TRBD1 might be the D (5 bases). Trimming took off 3 bases at V and 4 bases at J, with 12 bases between the two ends. Germline V lookup: CDR1 KGHSH, CDR2 LQKENI. CDR3 length: 15 amino acids. CDR3 bases: TGTGCCAGCTCACCGACAGTTCTAAGCACCGGGGAGCTGTTTTTT. Translating gives CASSPTVLSTGELFF. The whole variable domain, filled in from reference TRBV18 and TRBJ2-2, reads NAGVMQNPRHLVRRRGQEARLRCSPMKGHSHVYWYRQLPEEGLKFMVYLQKENIIDESGMPKERFSAEFPKEGPSILRIQQVVRGDSAAYFCASSPTVLSTGELFFGEGSRLTVL.